This T cell receptor beta chain came from a study of blood T cell repertoires in COVID-19. The wider study: Acute and convalescent COVID-19 specimens originated in the United States, Italy and Spain.

Germline assignment: CDR1 KGHSH and CDR2 LQKENI. Trimming took 3 bases from V and 3 from J; bases not matched to a gene: 5. The CDR3 loop spans 15 amino acids. Using immunoSEQ multiplex PCR, the repertoire was profiled, and TCRdb retains in-frame clones only, with some absent. This sample has 25,000 to 30,000 clones, with over 75% found just once. Sequenced sample: peripheral blood. This TCR was recovered from a woman between 55 and 75 years old with acute or convalescent COVID-19. The V gene is TRBV18, the J gene TRBJ1-1, with 9 bases fitting TRBD1. This CDR3 reads CASSPRTGVDTEAFF. The CDR3 DNA is TGTGCCAGCTCACCCCGGACAGGGGTTGACACTGAAGCTTTCTTT.